These 22 T cell receptor beta chains came from one sample sequenced in a study of cytomegalovirus exposure and HLA in healthy donors. 13 Jbeta primers and 60 Vbeta primers were used for the PCR. Repertoires were generated with immunoSEQ multiplex PCR, while TCRdb's copy carries only in-frame clones and drops some. The sample consists of 100,000 to 120,000 clones, 65% to 90% of them appearing once. Sequencing input: PBMCs. The origin of the receptors is a man aged 25 to 40 in good health and CMV-seropositive.

The chain links TRBV7-3 to TRBJ2-5; the D gene is possibly TRBD2 (6 bases). In germline, CDR1 is SGHTA, CDR2 FQGTGA. CDR3 size: 15 residues. V dropped 5 bases and J dropped 4 bases, with 17 bases sitting between them. The CDR3 region has the DNA TGTGCCAGCAGCCTAAGATGGGGGGACCCAGAGACCCAGTACTTC. This codes for CASSLRWGDPETQYF.

This clone was recorded once. The rearrangement joins TRBV2 to TRBJ1-6, with TRBD1 matching 9 bases. With 7 bases clipped from V and 10 bases from J, the junction kept 5 bases outside the gene matches. The CDR3 is made up of 13 amino acids. The germline V gene encodes CDR1 SNHLY and CDR2 FYNNEI. The CDR3: CASKGQGHSPLHF. The CDR3 DNA reads as TGTGCCAGCAAGGGACAGGGTCACTCACCCCTCCACTTT.

The rearrangement uses TRBV30 and TRBJ2-7; a weak D match, TRBD2 (5 bases). Trimming shortened V by 2 bases and J by 3 bases, and 8 bases separated the two germline ends. The CDR3 runs to 12 residues. Germline CDR1 GTSNPN, CDR2 SVGIG (reference sequence). CDR3 in amino acids: CAWSHGNYEQYF. In nucleotides, the CDR3 is TGTGCCTGGAGTCACGGGAACTACGAGCAGTACTTC.

The chain employs TRBV6-1 and TRBJ1-1; a possible D gene is TRBD1 (5 bases). The V gene's germline CDR1 is MNHNS and CDR2 SASEGT. With 8 bases removed from V and 1 base from J, the gap between germline ends came to 14 bases. The CDR3 covers 14 residues. The CDR3 DNA reads as TGTGCCAGCCGAGTTGACAGTTGGAACACTGAAGCTTTCTTT. Protein: CASRVDSWNTEAFF.

The V call is TRBV19, the J call TRBJ1-2, with D maybe TRBD1 (5 bases). Trimming shortened V by 7 bases and J by 4 bases, and 19 bases separated the two germline ends. Germline V gives CDR1 LNHDA, CDR2 SQIVND (reference sequence). This CDR3 spans 15 amino acids. CDR3 sequence: CASKAWGGEGYGYTF. The DNA for the CDR3 is TGTGCCAGTAAGGCATGGGGGGGAGAAGGCTATGGCTACACCTTC.

This clone came up a few times. One end of the junction does not line up with germline, which may come from a read error. The rearrangement links TRBV29-1 to TRBJ2-1; 12 nucleotides align to TRBD2. Looked up from germline, CDR1 is SQVTM and CDR2 is ANQGSEA. The CDR3 sequence is 12 residues long. For the CDR3, the DNA is TGCAGCGGGTCCAATCTAGCGGGGGGGCAAATCTTC. It is translated as CSGSNLAGGQIF.

The J gene is TRBJ2-1, the V gene TRBV15; TRBD2 agrees at 8 bases. V was pared by 0 bases and J by 8 bases, with 6 bases of the junction left unmatched. The CDR3 contains 15 residues. CDR1 and CDR2 from the germline V gene are LNHNV and YYDKDF (reference sequence). CDR3 region: CATSRDAGGLDEQFF. The CDR3 DNA is TGTGCCACCAGCAGAGACGCGGGGGGACTCGATGAGCAGTTCTTC.

The rearrangement links TRBV9 to TRBJ1-5; the match to TRBD1 covers 11 bases. V dropped 3 bases and J dropped 3; count of bases not matched to a gene: 2. Looked up from germline, CDR1 is SGDLS and CDR2 is YYNGEE. The CDR3 loop spans 15 amino acids. CDR3 coding DNA: TGTGCCAGCAGCGGCGGACAGGGGGCCAATCAGCCCCAGCATTTT. Its protein is CASSGGQGANQPQHF.

This chain connects TRBV6-1 to TRBJ2-3; the D gene is possibly TRBD1 (5 bases). The CDR3 is 13 amino acids. The germline V gene has CDR1 MNHNS and CDR2 SASEGT. V shed 6 bases and J shed 8 bases, with 15 bases lying between them. CDR3 bases: TGTGCCAGCAGCGACCTCAGGGAAGGTACGCAGTATTTT. It specifies CASSDLREGTQYF.

J is TRBJ1-4 and V is TRBV5-6; 10 bases map to TRBD1. The V and J ends lost 4 bases and 8 bases, in that order; junction bases with no gene match: 2. The V gene's germline CDR1 is SGHDT and CDR2 YYEEEE. The length of the CDR3 is 13 residues. Here the CDR3 DNA reads TGTGCCAGCAGCGGGGACAGGGGCGAAAAACTGTTTTTT. It is translated as CASSGDRGEKLFF.

The chain combines TRBV5-4 with TRBJ1-2; D remains unclear. The ends were cut back, 0 bases at V and 2 bases at J, with 8 bases in the middle. This CDR3 is built from 14 residues. Per the germline V gene, CDR1 is SGHNT and CDR2 is YYREEE (reference sequence). The DNA of the CDR3 is TGTGCCAGCAGCTTGGCCGTAGAAAACTATGGCTACACCTTC. Protein product: CASSLAVENYGYTF.

V gene TRBV7-9 combines with J gene TRBJ1-1; TRBD1 might be the D (5 bases). V lost 5 bases, J lost 4 bases, and 11 bases lay in between. The CDR3 extends over 13 amino acids. The germline V gene encodes CDR1 SEHNR and CDR2 FQNEAQ (reference sequence). The CDR3, as DNA: TGTGCCAGCAGCGGGCTCGGGGGCACTGAAGCTTTCTTT. This translates into CASSGLGGTEAFF.

A remark on this clone: Other DNA sequences of this sample code for an identical CDR3. V and J are TRBV4-3 and TRBJ1-1; a possible D gene is TRBD1 (5 bases). The CDR3 length is 13 residues. CDR1 is LGHNA and CDR2 is YSLEER in the germline V gene. V lost 4 bases, J lost 1 base, and 7 bases lay in between. CDR3 nucleotides: TGCGCCAGCAGCCTTGACAGGAACACTGAAGCTTTCTTT. Translating gives CASSLDRNTEAFF.

The chain recombines TRBV27 with TRBJ1-5, with a tentative D call TRBD1 (5 bases). The CDR3 is made up of 14 amino acids. CDR1 is MNHEY, CDR2 SMNVEV, per germline (reference sequence). Trimming cost V 7 bases and J 2 bases, with 12 bases left between them. This chain's CDR3 is CASMGGGGNQPQHF. DNA for the CDR3: TGTGCCAGCATGGGAGGAGGGGGCAATCAGCCCCAGCATTTT.

CDR3 DNA sequence: TGTGCCAGAACGGGCTCTGGAAACACCATATATTTT. It is translated as CARTGSGNTIYF. The rearrangement links TRBV5-3 to TRBJ1-3; D is undetermined. TRBV5-3 is sorted into the ORF group, with uncertain function. The CDR3 totals 12 residues. Trimming took 6 bases from V and 0 from J, leaving 4 bases between them.

The chain combines TRBV25-1 with TRBJ2-6; D remains ambiguous. The CDR3 spans 13 residues. Deletions cut 7 bases from V and 2 bases from J, with 6 bases between. From germline, CDR1 is MGHDK and CDR2 SYGVNS. CDR3 amino acids: CASMAAGANVLTF. In nucleotides, the CDR3 is TGTGCCAGCATGGCCGCTGGGGCCAACGTCCTGACTTTC.

This clone was seen only a few times. V is TRBV5-8 and J is TRBJ2-2; TRBD1 aligns across 10 bases. This CDR3 has 14 amino acids. V was pared by 7 bases and J by 5 bases, with 5 bases of the junction left unmatched. Looked up from germline, CDR1 is SGHTS and CDR2 is YDEGEE. The CDR3 DNA reads TGTGCCAGCGGGACAGGGGTAAAGACCGGGGAGCTGTTTTTT. Translating gives CASGTGVKTGELFF.

This clone was counted between two and nine times. J is TRBJ1-2 and V is TRBV6-1; D not resolved. Germline-derived CDR1 and CDR2 are MNHNS and SASEGT. V lost 5 bases, J lost 4 bases, and 14 bases lay in between. The CDR3 sequence is 14 residues long. The chain's CDR3 is CASSNPQASYGYTF. The CDR3 region has the DNA TGTGCCAGCAGTAACCCCCAGGCATCCTATGGCTACACCTTC.

The J gene is TRBJ1-4, the V gene TRBV4-3, with 7 bases aligning to TRBD1. From germline, CDR1 is LGHNA and CDR2 YSLEER. The CDR3 extends over 18 amino acids. The junction had 12 bases not matched to a gene; V was cut back by 2 bases and J by 3 bases. In DNA form, the CDR3 reads TGCGCCAGCAGCCAATCACCCGGGGCAGGGGGGCCTAATGAAAAACTGTTTTTT. As protein: CASSQSPGAGGPNEKLFF.

J is TRBJ2-2 and V is TRBV11-3; D not resolved. CDR3 length equals 13 residues. The germline V gene has CDR1 SGHNT and CDR2 YENEEA. Trimming took off 1 base at V and 6 bases at J, with 6 bases between the two ends. The CDR3 protein is CASSLALPGELFF. The CDR3 coding sequence is TGTGCCAGCAGCTTAGCCCTTCCCGGGGAGCTGTTTTTT.

The chain uses TRBV18 and TRBJ2-7, with TRBD1 matching over 11 bases. The CDR3 runs to 14 residues. V shed 8 bases, J shed 3 bases, and the junction held 6 bases outside the gene matches. Germline V gene data show CDR1 as KGHSH and CDR2 as LQKENI. The CDR3 DNA reads as TGTGCCAGCGGTGAGGGGACAGGGGGCTACGAGCAGTACTTC. Its protein is CASGEGTGGYEQYF.

The chain recombines TRBV18 with TRBJ2-7, with TRBD1 identical over 9 bases. After removal of 3 bases from V and 4 bases from J, the junction contained 4 bases not matched to a gene. The CDR3 spans 14 residues. Germline lookup yields CDR1 KGHSH and CDR2 LQKENI. The chain's CDR3 is CASSPQGQGYEQYF. In DNA, the CDR3 is TGTGCCAGCTCACCCCAGGGACAGGGTTACGAGCAGTACTTC.